The rows below give T cell receptor beta chains drawn from one sample of a study of cytomegalovirus exposure and HLA in healthy donors. The protocol was immunoSEQ multiplex PCR, while the TCRdb copy is restricted to in-frame clones and leaves out a portion. The data hold 190,000 or so clones, with roughly 78% observed a single time. The material sequenced was PBMCs. Receptors originate from a boy between 10 and 17 years old in good health and CMV-seronegative. Each CDR3 is given with its conserved first and last residue. Each record gives: D gene, J gene, clone size, V gene, CDR3 protein, CDR3 DNA. The D gene is left open where the match is weak. Clone size is shown for a subset of rows, as once, few, many or a class of expanded clone.

D gene: NA; J gene: TRBJ2-7; clone size: few; V gene: TRBV11-3; CDR3 protein: CASSFDSYEQYF; CDR3 DNA: TGTGCCAGCAGCTTCGACAGCTACGAGCAGTACTTC
D gene: TRBD1; J gene: TRBJ2-1; clone size: NA; V gene: TRBV5-6; CDR3 protein: CASSLPGQGTYNEQFF; CDR3 DNA: TGTGCCAGCAGCTTGCCGGGACAGGGCACCTACAATGAGCAGTTCTTC
D gene: NA; J gene: TRBJ2-7; clone size: NA; V gene: TRBV10-3; CDR3 protein: CAISESTQGIDEQYF; CDR3 DNA: TGTGCCATCAGTGAGTCGACACAGGGTATCGACGAGCAGTACTTC
D gene: NA; J gene: TRBJ2-7; clone size: NA; V gene: TRBV4-3; CDR3 protein: CASSQVTAAPEQYF; CDR3 DNA: TGCGCCAGCAGCCAAGTGACAGCTGCCCCCGAGCAGTACTTC
D gene: NA; J gene: TRBJ2-7; clone size: NA; V gene: TRBV7-3; CDR3 protein: CASSPRLVYEQYF; CDR3 DNA: TGTGCCAGCAGCCCTAGACTGGTATACGAGCAGTACTTC
D gene: TRBD1; J gene: TRBJ2-7; clone size: NA; V gene: TRBV18; CDR3 protein: CASSYWDSSSYEQYF; CDR3 DNA: TGTGCCAGCTCATACTGGGACAGCAGCTCCTACGAGCAGTACTTC
D gene: NA; J gene: TRBJ2-1; clone size: NA; V gene: TRBV27; CDR3 protein: CASSFFATGTEQFF; CDR3 DNA: TGTGCCAGCAGTTTCTTCGCAACCGGGACAGAGCAGTTCTTC
D gene: NA; J gene: TRBJ1-3; clone size: NA; V gene: TRBV5-1; CDR3 protein: CASSFNQGNTIYF; CDR3 DNA: TGCGCCAGCAGCTTCAATCAGGGAAACACCATATATTTT
D gene: NA; J gene: TRBJ2-3; clone size: NA; V gene: TRBV2; CDR3 protein: CASSEPPAGNTDTQYF; CDR3 DNA: TGTGCCAGCAGTGAACCCCCGGCAGGGAACACAGATACGCAGTATTTT
D gene: TRBD2; J gene: TRBJ2-1; clone size: NA; V gene: TRBV9; CDR3 protein: CASSVGRGGGSSYNEQFF; CDR3 DNA: TGTGCCAGCAGCGTCGGGCGGGGGGGCGGAAGCTCCTACAATGAGCAGTTCTTC
D gene: NA; J gene: TRBJ1-1; clone size: NA; V gene: TRBV30; CDR3 protein: CAWSPGGTEAFF; CDR3 DNA: TGTGCCTGGAGTCCGGGGGGGACTGAAGCTTTCTTT
D gene: NA; J gene: TRBJ1-1; clone size: NA; V gene: TRBV29-1; CDR3 protein: CSVGLRSLRPEAFF; CDR3 DNA: TGCAGCGTTGGGTTGCGATCCCTACGCCCTGAAGCTTTCTTT
D gene: TRBD1; J gene: TRBJ1-2; clone size: few; V gene: TRBV6-6; CDR3 protein: CASSYSHRGSDYGYTF; CDR3 DNA: TGTGCCAGCAGTTACTCCCACAGGGGAAGCGACTATGGCTACACCTTC
D gene: NA; J gene: TRBJ1-4; clone size: NA; V gene: TRBV5-6; CDR3 protein: CASSPDGGATNEKLFF; CDR3 DNA: TGTGCCAGCAGCCCTGACGGGGGGGCAACTAATGAAAAACTGTTTTTT
D gene: TRBD2; J gene: TRBJ2-5; clone size: NA; V gene: TRBV5-8; CDR3 protein: CASGLAGQETQYF; CDR3 DNA: TGTGCCAGCGGACTAGCGGGGCAAGAGACCCAGTACTTC
D gene: TRBD1; J gene: TRBJ1-2; clone size: NA; V gene: TRBV10-3; CDR3 protein: CAIKQYVQGADYGYTF; CDR3 DNA: TGTGCCATCAAACAGTACGTCCAGGGGGCGGACTATGGCTACACCTTC
D gene: NA; J gene: TRBJ2-1; clone size: NA; V gene: TRBV28; CDR3 protein: CASSEQGSIDEQFF; CDR3 DNA: TGTGCCAGCAGTGAACAGGGTTCTATAGATGAGCAGTTCTTC
D gene: NA; J gene: TRBJ1-4; clone size: NA; V gene: TRBV7-9; CDR3 protein: CASSFDTSGGHSDEKLFF; CDR3 DNA: TGTGCCAGCAGTTTTGACACCTCAGGTGGGCATAGCGATGAAAAACTGTTTTTT
D gene: NA; J gene: TRBJ1-2; clone size: NA; V gene: TRBV19; CDR3 protein: CASSIDPTSPYGYTF; CDR3 DNA: TGTGCCAGTAGTATAGATCCGACAAGCCCCTATGGCTACACCTTC
D gene: TRBD2; J gene: TRBJ2-1; clone size: NA; V gene: TRBV30; CDR3 protein: CAWSGRLSGSRDEQFF; CDR3 DNA: TGTGCCTGGAGTGGACGCCTTAGCGGGAGTAGAGATGAGCAGTTCTTC
D gene: TRBD2; J gene: TRBJ2-3; clone size: once; V gene: TRBV19; CDR3 protein: CASSITSGEVDTQYF; CDR3 DNA: TGTGCCAGTAGTATAACTAGCGGGGAAGTAGATACGCAGTATTTT
D gene: TRBD2; J gene: TRBJ2-3; clone size: NA; V gene: TRBV6-1; CDR3 protein: CASGLAGDTDTQYF; CDR3 DNA: TGTGCCTCTGGACTAGCGGGGGACACAGATACGCAGTATTTT
D gene: TRBD2; J gene: TRBJ2-1; clone size: NA; V gene: TRBV19; CDR3 protein: CASSKGTSAKNEQFF; CDR3 DNA: TGTGCCAGTAGTAAAGGGACTAGCGCTAAAAATGAGCAGTTCTTC
D gene: NA; J gene: TRBJ1-6; clone size: NA; V gene: TRBV9; CDR3 protein: CASSAGSSYNSPLHF; CDR3 DNA: TGTGCCAGCAGCGCCGGGTCCTCCTATAATTCACCCCTCCACTTT
D gene: NA; J gene: TRBJ2-5; clone size: NA; V gene: TRBV14; CDR3 protein: CASSQYQGGGLQETQYF; CDR3 DNA: TGTGCCAGCAGCCAATATCAGGGAGGGGGGCTTCAAGAGACCCAGTACTTC
D gene: NA; J gene: TRBJ2-5; clone size: NA; V gene: TRBV11-3; CDR3 protein: CASSLLEVETQYF; CDR3 DNA: TGTGCCAGCAGTCTGTTGGAGGTGGAGACCCAGTACTTC
D gene: NA; J gene: TRBJ1-2; clone size: few; V gene: TRBV7-9; CDR3 protein: CASSLAAGDYGYTF; CDR3 DNA: TGTGCCAGCAGCTTAGCCGCGGGGGATTATGGCTACACCTTC
D gene: TRBD2; J gene: TRBJ2-2; clone size: NA; V gene: TRBV5-4; CDR3 protein: CASSTMTSGNTGELFF; CDR3 DNA: TGTGCCAGCAGCACAATGACTAGCGGAAACACCGGGGAGCTGTTTTTT
D gene: TRBD1; J gene: TRBJ1-2; clone size: NA; V gene: TRBV29-1; CDR3 protein: CSVAGQGLGVGGYTF; CDR3 DNA: TGCAGCGTTGCGGGACAGGGGTTAGGGGTGGGCGGCTACACCTTC
D gene: TRBD1; J gene: TRBJ1-2; clone size: few; V gene: TRBV9; CDR3 protein: CASSVGPGTVYGYTF; CDR3 DNA: TGTGCCAGCAGCGTCGGACCTGGGACAGTCTATGGCTACACCTTC
D gene: NA; J gene: TRBJ1-3; clone size: NA; V gene: TRBV11-2; CDR3 protein: CASSQAQTTIYF; CDR3 DNA: TGTGCCAGCAGCCAAGCACAGACGACCATATATTTT